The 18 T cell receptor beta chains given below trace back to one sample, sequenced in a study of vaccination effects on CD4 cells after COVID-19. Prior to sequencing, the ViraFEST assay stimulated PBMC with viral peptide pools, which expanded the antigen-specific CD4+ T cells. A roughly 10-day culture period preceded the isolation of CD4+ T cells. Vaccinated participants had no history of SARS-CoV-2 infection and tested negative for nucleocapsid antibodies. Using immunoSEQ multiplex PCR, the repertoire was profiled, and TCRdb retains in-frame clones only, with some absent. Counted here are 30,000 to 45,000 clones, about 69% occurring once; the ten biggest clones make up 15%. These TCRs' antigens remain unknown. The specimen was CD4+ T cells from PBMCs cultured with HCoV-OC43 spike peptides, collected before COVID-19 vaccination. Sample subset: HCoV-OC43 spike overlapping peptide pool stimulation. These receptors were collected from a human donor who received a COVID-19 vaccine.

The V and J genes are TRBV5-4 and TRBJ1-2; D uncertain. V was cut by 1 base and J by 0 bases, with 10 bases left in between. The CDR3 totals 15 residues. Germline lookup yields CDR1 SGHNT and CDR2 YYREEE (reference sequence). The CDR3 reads CASSLSQASNYGYTF. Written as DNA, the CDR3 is TGTGCCAGCAGCTTGTCCCAGGCTTCTAACTATGGCTACACCTTC.

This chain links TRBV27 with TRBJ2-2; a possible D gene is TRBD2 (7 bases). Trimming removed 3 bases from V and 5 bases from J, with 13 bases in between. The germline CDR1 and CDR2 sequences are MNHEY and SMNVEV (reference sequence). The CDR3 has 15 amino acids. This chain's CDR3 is CASSFGGAVTGELFF. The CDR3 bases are TGTGCCAGCAGTTTTGGGGGGGCGGTAACCGGGGAGCTGTTTTTT.

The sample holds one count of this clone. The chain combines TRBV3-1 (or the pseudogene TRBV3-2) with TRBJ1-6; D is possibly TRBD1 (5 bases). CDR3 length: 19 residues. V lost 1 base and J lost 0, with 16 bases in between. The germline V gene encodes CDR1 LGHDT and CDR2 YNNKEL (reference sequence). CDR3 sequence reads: CASSQGIFDSRSYNSPLHF. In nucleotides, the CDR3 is TGTGCCAGCAGCCAAGGGATCTTCGACAGCCGCTCCTATAATTCACCCCTCCACTTT.

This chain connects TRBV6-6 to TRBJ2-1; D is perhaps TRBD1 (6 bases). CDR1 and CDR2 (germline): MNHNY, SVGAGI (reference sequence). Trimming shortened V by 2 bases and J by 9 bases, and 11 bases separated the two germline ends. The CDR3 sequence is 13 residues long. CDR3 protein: CASSYAGASEQFF. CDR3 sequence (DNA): TGTGCCAGCAGTTACGCAGGGGCGAGTGAGCAGTTCTTC.

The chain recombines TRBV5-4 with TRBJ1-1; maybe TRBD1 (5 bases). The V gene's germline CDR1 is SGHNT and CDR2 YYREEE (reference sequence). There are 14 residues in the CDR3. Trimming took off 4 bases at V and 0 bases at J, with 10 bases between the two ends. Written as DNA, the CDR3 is TGTGCCAGCAGCCGGACATCCTTGAACACTGAAGCTTTCTTT. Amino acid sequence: CASSRTSLNTEAFF.

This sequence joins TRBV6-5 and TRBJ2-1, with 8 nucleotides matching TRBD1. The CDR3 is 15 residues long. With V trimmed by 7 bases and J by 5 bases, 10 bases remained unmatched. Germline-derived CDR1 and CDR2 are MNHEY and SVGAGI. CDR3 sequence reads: CASIYLNRGNNEQFF. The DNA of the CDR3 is TGTGCCAGCATCTACCTTAACAGGGGGAACAATGAGCAGTTCTTC.

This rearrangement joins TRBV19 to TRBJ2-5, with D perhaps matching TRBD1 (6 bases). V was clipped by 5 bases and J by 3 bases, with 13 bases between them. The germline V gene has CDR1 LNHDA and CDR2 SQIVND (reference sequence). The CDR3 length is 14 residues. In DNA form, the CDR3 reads TGTGCCAGTAGTTGGCCCTACAGGGAAGAGACCCAGTACTTC. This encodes CASSWPYREETQYF.

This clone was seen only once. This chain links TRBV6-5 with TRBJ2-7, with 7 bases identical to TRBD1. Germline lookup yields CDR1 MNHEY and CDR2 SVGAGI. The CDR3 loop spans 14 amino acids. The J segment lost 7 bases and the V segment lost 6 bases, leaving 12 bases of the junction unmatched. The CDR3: CASSLGQTPMEQYF. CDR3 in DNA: TGTGCCAGCAGCTTGGGACAGACCCCTATGGAGCAGTACTTC.

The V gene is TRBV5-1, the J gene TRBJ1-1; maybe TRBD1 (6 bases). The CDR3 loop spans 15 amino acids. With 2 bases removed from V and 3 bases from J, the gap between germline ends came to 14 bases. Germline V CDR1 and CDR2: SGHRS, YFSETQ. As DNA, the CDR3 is TGCGCCAGCAGCTTTGCCGGGGGCGCATACACTGAAGCTTTCTTT. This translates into CASSFAGGAYTEAFF.

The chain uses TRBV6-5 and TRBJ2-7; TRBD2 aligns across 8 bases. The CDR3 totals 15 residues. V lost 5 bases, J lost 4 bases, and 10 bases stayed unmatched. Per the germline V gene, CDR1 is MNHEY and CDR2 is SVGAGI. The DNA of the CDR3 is TGTGCCAGCAGTCCTCAGGCGGGGGGCGGGTACGAGCAGTACTTC. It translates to CASSPQAGGGYEQYF.

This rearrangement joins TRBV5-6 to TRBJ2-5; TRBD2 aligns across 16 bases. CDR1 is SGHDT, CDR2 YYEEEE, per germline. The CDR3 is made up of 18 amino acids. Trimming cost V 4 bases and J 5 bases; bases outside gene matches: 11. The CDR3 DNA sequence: TGTGCCAGCAGCAAACCGGGACTAGCGGGAGGGCCGGGGGAGACCCAGTACTTC. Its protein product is CASSKPGLAGGPGETQYF. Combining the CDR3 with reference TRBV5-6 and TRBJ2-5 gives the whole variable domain DAGVTQSPTHLIKTRGQQVTLRCSPKSGHDTVSWYQQALGQGPQFIFQYYEEEERQRGNFPDRFSGHQFPNYSSELNVNALLLGDSALYLCASSKPGLAGGPGETQYFGPGTRLLVL.

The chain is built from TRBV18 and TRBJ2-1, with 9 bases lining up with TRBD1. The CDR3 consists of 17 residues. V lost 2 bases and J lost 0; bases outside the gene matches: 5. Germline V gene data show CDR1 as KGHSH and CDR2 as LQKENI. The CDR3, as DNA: TGTGCCAGCTCACCAACGACAGGGGGGTACTCCTACAATGAGCAGTTCTTC. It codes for CASSPTTGGYSYNEQFF.

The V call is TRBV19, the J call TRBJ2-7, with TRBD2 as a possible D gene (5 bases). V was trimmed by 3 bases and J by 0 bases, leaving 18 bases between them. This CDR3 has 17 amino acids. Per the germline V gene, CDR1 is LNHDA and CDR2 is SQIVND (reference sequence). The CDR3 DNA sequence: TGTGCCAGTAGTATTTCATACGTCGGGGATAACTCCTACGAGCAGTACTTC. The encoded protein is CASSISYVGDNSYEQYF.

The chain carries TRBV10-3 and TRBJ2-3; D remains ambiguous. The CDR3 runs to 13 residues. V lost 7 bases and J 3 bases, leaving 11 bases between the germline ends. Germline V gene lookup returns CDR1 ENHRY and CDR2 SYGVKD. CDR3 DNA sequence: TGTGCCATCAATAACCCCCCAACAGATACGCAGTATTTT. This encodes CAINNPPTDTQYF.

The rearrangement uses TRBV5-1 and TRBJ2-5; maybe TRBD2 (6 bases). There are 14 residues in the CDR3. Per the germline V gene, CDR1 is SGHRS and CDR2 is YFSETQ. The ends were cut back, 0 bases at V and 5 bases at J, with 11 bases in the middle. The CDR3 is CASSLETSAETQYF. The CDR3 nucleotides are TGCGCCAGCAGCTTGGAGACTAGTGCGGAGACCCAGTACTTC.

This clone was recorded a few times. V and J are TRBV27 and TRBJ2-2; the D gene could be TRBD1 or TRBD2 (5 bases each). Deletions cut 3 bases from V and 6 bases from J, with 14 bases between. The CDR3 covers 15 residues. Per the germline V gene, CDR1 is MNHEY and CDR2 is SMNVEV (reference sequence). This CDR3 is CASSLAGAYAGELFF. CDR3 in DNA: TGTGCCAGCAGTTTGGCCGGGGCCTACGCCGGGGAGCTGTTTTTT.

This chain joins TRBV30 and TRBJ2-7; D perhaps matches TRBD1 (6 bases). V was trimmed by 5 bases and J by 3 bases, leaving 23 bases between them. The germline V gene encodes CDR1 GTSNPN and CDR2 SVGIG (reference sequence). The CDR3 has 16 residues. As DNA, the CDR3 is TGTGCCTGGGCAACAAGGGGACACAACAAGATCTACGAGCAGTACTTC. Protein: CAWATRGHNKIYEQYF.

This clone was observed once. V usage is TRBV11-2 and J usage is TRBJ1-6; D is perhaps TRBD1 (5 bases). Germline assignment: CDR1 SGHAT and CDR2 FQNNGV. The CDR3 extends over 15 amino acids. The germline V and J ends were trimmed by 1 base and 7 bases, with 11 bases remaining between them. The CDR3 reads CASSLGRVGNSPLHF. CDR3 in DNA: TGTGCCAGCAGCTTAGGCAGGGTTGGGAATTCACCCCTCCACTTT.